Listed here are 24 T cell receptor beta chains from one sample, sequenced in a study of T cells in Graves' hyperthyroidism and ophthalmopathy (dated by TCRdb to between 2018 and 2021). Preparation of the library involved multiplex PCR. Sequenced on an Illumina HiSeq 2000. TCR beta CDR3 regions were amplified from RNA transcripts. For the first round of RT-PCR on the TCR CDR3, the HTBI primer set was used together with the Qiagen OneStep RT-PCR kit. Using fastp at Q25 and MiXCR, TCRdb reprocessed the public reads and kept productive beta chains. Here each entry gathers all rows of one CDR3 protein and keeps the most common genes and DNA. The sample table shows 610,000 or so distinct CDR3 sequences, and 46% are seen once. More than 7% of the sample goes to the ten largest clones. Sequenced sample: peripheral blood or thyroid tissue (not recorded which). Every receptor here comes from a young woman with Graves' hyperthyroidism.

The CDR3, as DNA: TGTGCCAGCAGCCATTGGGAGAATGGAAACACCATATATTTT. As protein: CASSHWENGNTIYF. V usage is TRBV3-1 and J usage is TRBJ1-3; D call uncertain. This CDR3 has 14 residues. In germline, CDR1 is LGHDT, CDR2 YNNKEL (reference sequence). Between the trimmed V and J ends, which lost 3 bases and 3 bases, there was a span of 9 bases.

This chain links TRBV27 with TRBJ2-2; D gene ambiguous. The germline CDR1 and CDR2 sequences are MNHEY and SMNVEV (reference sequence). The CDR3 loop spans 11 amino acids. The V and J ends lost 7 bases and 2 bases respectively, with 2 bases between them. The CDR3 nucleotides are TGTGCCAGCAAAAACACCGGGGAGCTGTTTTTT. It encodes CASKNTGELFF.

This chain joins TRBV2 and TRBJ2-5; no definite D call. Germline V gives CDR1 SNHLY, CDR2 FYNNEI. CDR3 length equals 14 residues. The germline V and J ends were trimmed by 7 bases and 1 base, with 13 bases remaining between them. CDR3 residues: CASTLEQAQETQYF. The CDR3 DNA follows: TGTGCCAGCACCCTCGAGCAGGCCCAAGAGACCCAGTACTTC.

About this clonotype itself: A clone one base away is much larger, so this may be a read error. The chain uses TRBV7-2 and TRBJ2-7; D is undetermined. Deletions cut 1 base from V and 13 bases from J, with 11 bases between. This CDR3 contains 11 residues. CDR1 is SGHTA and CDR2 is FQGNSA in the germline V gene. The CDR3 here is CASSLGSAAYF. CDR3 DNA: TGTGCCAGCAGCTTAGGATCAGCAGCCTACTTC.

CDR3 region: CASRGGQETDTQYF. In nucleotides, the CDR3 is TGTGCCAGCAGGGGAGGACAGGAAACAGATACGCAGTATTTT. V and J are TRBV6-6 and TRBJ2-3; a weak D match, TRBD1 (7 bases). V lost 6 bases, J lost 3 bases, and 13 bases lay in between. Germline V CDR1 and CDR2: MNHNY, SVGAGI (reference sequence). CDR3 length: 14 amino acids.

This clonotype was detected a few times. CDR3 coding DNA: TGTGCCAGCACCCTTGGGACAACGGAAAAACTGTTTTTT. Translating gives CASTLGTTEKLFF. The rearrangement uses TRBV3-1 and TRBJ1-4; tentatively, D is TRBD1 (6 bases). V was trimmed by 7 bases and J by 8 bases, leaving 14 bases between them. The CDR3 covers 13 residues. CDR1 is LGHDT, CDR2 YNNKEL, per germline (reference sequence).

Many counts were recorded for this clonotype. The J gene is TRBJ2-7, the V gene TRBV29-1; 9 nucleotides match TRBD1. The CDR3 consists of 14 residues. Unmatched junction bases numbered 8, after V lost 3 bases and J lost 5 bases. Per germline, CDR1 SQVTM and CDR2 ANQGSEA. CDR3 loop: CSVENWDRDHEQYF. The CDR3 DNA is TGCAGCGTTGAGAATTGGGACAGGGACCACGAGCAGTACTTC.

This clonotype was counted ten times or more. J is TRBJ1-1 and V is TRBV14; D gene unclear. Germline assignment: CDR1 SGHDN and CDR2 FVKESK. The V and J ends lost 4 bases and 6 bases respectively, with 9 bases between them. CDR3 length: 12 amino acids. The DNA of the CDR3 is TGTGCCAGCAGCCCGTGGACTGCTGAAGCTTTCTTT. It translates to CASSPWTAEAFF.

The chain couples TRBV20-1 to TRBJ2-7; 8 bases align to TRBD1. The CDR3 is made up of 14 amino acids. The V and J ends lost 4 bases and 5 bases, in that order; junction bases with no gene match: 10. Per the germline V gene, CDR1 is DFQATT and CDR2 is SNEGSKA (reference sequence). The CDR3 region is CSANPVQGVNEQYF. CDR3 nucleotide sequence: TGCAGTGCTAACCCAGTACAGGGGGTGAACGAGCAGTACTTC.

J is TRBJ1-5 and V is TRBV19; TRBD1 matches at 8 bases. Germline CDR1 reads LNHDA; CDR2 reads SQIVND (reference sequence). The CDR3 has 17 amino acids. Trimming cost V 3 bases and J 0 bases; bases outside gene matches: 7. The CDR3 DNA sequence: TGTGCCAGTAGTATCGGACAGGGATCTTATAGCAATCAGCCCCAGCATTTT. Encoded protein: CASSIGQGSYSNQPQHF.

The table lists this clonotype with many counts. CDR3 amino acids: CASSIGEGDQPQHF. The CDR3 region has the DNA TGTGCCAGTAGTATAGGAGAGGGGGACCAGCCCCAGCATTTT. This chain joins TRBV19 and TRBJ1-5; possible D gene TRBD1, 6 bases. Germline-derived CDR1 and CDR2 are LNHDA and SQIVND (reference sequence). CDR3 length: 14 residues. V was trimmed by 1 base and J by 7 bases, leaving 11 bases between them.

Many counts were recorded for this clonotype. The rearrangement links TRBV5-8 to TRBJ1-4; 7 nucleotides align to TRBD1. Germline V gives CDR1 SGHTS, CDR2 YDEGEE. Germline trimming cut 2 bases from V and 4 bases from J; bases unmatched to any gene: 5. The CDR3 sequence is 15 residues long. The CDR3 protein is CASSLTGDVNEKLFF. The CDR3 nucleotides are TGTGCCAGCAGCTTAACAGGGGATGTTAATGAAAAACTGTTTTTT.

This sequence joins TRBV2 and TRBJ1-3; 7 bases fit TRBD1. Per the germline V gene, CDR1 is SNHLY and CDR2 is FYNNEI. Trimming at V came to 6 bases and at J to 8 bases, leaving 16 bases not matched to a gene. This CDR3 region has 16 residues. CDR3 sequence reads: CASSRERQGVRDTIYF. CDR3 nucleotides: TGTGCCAGCAGCCGCGAGAGACAGGGTGTTCGAGACACCATATATTTT.

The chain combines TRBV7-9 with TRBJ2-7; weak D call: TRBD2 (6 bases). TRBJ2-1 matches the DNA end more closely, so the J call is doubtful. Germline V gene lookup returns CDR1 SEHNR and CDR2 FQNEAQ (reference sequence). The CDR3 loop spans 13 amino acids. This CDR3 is CASSPGLGDEQFF. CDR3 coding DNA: TGTGCCAGCAGCCCGGGACTTGGCGATGAGCAGTTCTTC.

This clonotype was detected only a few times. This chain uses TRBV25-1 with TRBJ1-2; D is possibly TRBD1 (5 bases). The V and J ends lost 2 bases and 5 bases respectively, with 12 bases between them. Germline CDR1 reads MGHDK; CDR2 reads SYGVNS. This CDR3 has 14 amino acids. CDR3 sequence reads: CASSEVGTDYGYTF. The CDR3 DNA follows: TGTGCCAGCAGTGAAGTGGGGACGGATTATGGCTACACCTTC.

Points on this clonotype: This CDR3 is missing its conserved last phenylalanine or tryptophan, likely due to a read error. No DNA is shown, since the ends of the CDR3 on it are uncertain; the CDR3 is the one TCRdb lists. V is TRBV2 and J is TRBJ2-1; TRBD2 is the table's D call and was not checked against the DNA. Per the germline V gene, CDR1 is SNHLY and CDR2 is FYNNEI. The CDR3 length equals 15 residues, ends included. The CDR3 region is CASNVLAGGRNEQTL.

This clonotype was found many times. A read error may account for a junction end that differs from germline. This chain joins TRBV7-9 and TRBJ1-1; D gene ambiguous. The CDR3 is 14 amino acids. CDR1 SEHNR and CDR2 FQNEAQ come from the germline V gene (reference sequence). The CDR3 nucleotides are TGTGCCAGCAGCTTAGTTCCACTTCACACTGGAGCTTTCTTT. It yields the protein CASSLVPLHTGAFF.

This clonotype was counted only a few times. The CDR3 bases are TGTGCCAGCAGCTCCCCGGGGGGCAGGGCCTACAATGAGCAGTTCTTT. This sequence encodes CASSSPGGRAYNEQFF. The rearrangement joins TRBV7-9 to TRBJ1-1, with D perhaps TRBD1 (6 bases). Trimming stripped 4 bases from V and 14 bases from J, with 29 bases between. Germline CDR1 reads SEHNR; CDR2 reads FQNEAQ (reference sequence). This CDR3 spans 16 amino acids.

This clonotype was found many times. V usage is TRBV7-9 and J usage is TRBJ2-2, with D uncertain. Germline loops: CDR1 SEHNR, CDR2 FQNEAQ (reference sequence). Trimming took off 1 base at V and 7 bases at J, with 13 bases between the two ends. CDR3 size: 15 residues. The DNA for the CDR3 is TGTGCCAGCAGCTTAGTCGTAGGTCTCGGCGGGGAGCTGTTTTTT. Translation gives CASSLVVGLGGELFF.

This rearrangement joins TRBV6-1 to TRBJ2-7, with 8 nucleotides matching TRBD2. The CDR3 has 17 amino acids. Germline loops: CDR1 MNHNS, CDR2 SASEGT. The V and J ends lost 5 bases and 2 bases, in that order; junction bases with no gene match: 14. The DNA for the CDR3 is TGTGCCAGCAGTTTTCGGGCTAGCGGGCTTTCTACCTACGAGCAGTACTTC. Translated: CASSFRASGLSTYEQYF.

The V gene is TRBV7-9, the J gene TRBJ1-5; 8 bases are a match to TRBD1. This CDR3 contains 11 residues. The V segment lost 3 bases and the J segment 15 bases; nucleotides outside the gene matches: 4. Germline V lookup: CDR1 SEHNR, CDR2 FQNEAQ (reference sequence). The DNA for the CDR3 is TGTGCCAGCAGCTTCGACAGGGGAGGGCATTTT. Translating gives CASSFDRGGHF.

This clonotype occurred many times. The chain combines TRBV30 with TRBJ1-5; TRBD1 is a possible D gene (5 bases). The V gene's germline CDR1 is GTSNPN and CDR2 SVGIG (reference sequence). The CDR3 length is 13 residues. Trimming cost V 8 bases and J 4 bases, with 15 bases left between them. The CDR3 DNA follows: TGTGCCAGCAGCAGGGCCGTTAATCAGCCCCAGCATTTT. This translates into CASSRAVNQPQHF.

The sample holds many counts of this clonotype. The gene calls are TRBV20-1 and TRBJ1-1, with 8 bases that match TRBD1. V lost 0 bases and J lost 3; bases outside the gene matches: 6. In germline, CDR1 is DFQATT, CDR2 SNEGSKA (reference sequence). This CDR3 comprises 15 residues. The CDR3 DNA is TGCAGTGCTAGAGATGTGGCAGGGGGCGACACTGAAGCTTTCTTT. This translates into CSARDVAGGDTEAFF.

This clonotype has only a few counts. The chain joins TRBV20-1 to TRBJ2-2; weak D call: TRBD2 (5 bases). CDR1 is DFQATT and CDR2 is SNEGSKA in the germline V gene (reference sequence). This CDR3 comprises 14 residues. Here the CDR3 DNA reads TGCAGCGACGCTAGCAATCTGTACACCGGGGAGCTGTTTTTT. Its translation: CSDASNLYTGELFF.